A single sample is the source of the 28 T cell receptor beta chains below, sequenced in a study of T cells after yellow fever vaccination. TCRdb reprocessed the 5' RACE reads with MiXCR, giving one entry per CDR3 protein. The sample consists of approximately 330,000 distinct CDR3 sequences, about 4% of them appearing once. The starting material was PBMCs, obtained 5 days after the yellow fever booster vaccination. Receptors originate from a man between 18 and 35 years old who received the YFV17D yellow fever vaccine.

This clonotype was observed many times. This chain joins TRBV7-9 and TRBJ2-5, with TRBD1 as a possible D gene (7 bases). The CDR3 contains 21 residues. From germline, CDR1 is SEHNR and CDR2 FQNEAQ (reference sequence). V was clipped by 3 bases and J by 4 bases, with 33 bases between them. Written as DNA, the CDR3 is TGTGCCAGCAGCTTTTTTAGACTGCGAGGGGGCGCGGGACACAGGGGAGAGACCCAGTACTTC. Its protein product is CASSFFRLRGGAGHRGETQYF.

The CDR3 loop is CASRKRVAPVGNDGYTF. Written as DNA, the CDR3 is TGCGCCAGCAGGAAGAGGGTTGCGCCAGTAGGAAACGATGGCTACACCTTC. The V gene is TRBV4-3, the J gene TRBJ1-2; no definite D call. Germline V CDR1 and CDR2: LGHNA, YSLEER. Trimming pared 6 bases from V and 6 bases from J, leaving 26 bases between. CDR3 length: 17 amino acids.

The CDR3 coding sequence is TGCGCCAGCAGCAGAAGCGGGGGGGCTGAAGAGACCCAGTACTTC. Its translation is CASSRSGGAEETQYF. The J gene is TRBJ2-5, the V gene TRBV5-1; TRBD2 matches 10 bases. The CDR3 contains 15 residues. V lost 4 bases and J lost 3; bases outside the gene matches: 6. Germline V gives CDR1 SGHRS, CDR2 YFSETQ.

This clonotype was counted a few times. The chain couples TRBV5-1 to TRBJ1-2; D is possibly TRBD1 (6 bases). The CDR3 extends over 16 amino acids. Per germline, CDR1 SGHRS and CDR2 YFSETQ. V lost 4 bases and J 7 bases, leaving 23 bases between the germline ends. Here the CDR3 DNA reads TGCGCCAGCAGCCTACCAACAACCCAGGGGCTATTTGGCTACACCTTC. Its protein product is CASSLPTTQGLFGYTF. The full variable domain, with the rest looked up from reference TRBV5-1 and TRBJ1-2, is KAGVTQTPRYLIKTRGQQVTLSCSPISGHRSVSWYQQTPGQGLQFLFEYFSETQRNKGNFPGRFSGRQFSNSRSEMNVSTLELGDSALYLCASSLPTTQGLFGYTFGSGTRLTVV.

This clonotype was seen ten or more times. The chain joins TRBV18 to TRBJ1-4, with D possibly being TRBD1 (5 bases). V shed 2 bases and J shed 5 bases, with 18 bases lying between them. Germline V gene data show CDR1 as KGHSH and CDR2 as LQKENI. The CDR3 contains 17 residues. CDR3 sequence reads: CASSPRWNFGGNEKLFF. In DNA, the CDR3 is TGTGCCAGCTCACCAAGGTGGAATTTTGGGGGAAATGAAAAACTGTTTTTT. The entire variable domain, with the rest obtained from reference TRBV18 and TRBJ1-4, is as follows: NAGVMQNPRHLVRRRGQEARLRCSPMKGHSHVYWYRQLPEEGLKFMVYLQKENIIDESGMPKERFSAEFPKEGPSILRIQQVVRGDSAAYFCASSPRWNFGGNEKLFFGSGTQLSVL.

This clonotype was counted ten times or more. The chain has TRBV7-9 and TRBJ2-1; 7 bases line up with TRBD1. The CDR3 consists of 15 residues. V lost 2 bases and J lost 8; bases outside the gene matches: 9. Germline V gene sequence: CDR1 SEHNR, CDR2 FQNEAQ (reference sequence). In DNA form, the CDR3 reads TGTGCCAGCAGCTTATTGCAGGCAGGGGGAGATGAGCAGTTCTTC. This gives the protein CASSLLQAGGDEQFF.

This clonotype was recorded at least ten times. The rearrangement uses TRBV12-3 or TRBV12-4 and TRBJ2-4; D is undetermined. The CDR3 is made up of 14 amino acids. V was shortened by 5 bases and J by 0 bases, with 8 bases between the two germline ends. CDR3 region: CASSPGLAKNIQYF. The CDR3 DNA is TGTGCCAGCAGTCCCGGGTTAGCCAAAAACATTCAGTACTTC.

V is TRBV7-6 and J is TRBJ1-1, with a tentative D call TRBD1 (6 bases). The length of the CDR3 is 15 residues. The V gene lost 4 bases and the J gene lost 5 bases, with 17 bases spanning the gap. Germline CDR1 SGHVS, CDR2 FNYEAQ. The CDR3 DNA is TGTGCCAGCAGCTCAGCGGGGGGGCGGGGAACTGAAGCTTTCTTT. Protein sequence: CASSSAGGRGTEAFF.

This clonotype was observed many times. This chain's CDR3 is CASSFLPGQGYEQYV. CDR3 in DNA: TGCGCCAGCAGCTTCCTACCGGGACAGGGCTACGAGCAGTACGTC. The J gene is TRBJ2-7, the V gene TRBV5-1; 9 bases agree with TRBD1. The V gene's germline CDR1 is SGHRS and CDR2 YFSETQ. J gave up 3 bases and V 2 bases, and 6 bases lay outside the gene matches. This CDR3 is 15 amino acids long.

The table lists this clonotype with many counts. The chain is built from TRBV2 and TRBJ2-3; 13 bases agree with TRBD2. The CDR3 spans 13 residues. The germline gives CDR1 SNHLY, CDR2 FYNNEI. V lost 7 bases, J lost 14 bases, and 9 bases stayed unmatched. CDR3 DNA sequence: TGTGCCAGCATTGGACTAGCGGGGGCACGGAGGTATTTT. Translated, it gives CASIGLAGARRYF.

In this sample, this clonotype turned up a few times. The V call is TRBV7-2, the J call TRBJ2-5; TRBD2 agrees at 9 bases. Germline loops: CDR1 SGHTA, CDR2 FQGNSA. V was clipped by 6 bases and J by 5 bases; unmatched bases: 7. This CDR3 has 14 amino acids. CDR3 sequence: CASRPQAGGETQYF. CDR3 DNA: TGTGCCAGCAGACCCCAAGCGGGGGGTGAGACCCAGTACTTC.

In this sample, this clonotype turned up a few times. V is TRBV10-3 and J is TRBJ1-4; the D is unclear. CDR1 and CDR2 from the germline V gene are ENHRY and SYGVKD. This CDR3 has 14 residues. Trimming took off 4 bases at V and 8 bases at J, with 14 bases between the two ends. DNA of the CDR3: TGTGCCATCAGTGGGGCAGCCCCCGAAGAAAAACTGTTTTTT. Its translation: CAISGAAPEEKLFF.

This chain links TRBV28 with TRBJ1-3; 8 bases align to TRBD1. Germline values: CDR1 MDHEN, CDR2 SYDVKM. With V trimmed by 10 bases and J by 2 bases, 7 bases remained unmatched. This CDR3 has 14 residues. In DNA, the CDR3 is TGTGCCAACCCCGACAGGGGAACTGGAAACACCATATATTTT. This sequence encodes CANPDRGTGNTIYF.

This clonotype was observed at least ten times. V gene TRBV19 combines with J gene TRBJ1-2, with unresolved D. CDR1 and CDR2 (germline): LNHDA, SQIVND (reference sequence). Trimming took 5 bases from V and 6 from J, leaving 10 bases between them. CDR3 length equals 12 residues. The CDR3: CASSQPSDGYTF. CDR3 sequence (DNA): TGTGCCAGTAGTCAACCCTCTGATGGCTACACCTTC.

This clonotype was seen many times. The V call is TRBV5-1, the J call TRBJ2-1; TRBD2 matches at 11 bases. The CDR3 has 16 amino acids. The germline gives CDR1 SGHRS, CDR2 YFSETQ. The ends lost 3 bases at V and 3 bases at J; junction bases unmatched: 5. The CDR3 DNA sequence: TGCGCCAGCAGCTCCATTGGACTAGCGGGCTACAATGAGCAGTTCTTC. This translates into CASSSIGLAGYNEQFF.

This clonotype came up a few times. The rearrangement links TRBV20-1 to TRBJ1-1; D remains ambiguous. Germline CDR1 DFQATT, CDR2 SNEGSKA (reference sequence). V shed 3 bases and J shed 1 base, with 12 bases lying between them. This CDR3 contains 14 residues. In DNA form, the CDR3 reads TGCAGTGCTAGGATCGGCGGCGAGAACACTGAAGCTTTCTTT. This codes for CSARIGGENTEAFF.

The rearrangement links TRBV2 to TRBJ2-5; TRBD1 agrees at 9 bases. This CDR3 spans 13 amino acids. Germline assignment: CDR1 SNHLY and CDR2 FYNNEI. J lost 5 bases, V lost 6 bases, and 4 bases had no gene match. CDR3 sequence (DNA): TGTGCCAGCAGCACAGGGGGCTTGGAGACCCAGTACTTC. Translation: CASSTGGLETQYF.

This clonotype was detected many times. In nucleotides, the CDR3 is TGTGCCAGCAGTCTAGGTCTTGAAGCTTTCTTT. This codes for CASSLGLEAFF. J is TRBJ1-1 and V is TRBV12-3 or TRBV12-4; D ambiguous. Trimming stripped 5 bases from V and 7 bases from J, with 8 bases between. The CDR3 has 11 amino acids.

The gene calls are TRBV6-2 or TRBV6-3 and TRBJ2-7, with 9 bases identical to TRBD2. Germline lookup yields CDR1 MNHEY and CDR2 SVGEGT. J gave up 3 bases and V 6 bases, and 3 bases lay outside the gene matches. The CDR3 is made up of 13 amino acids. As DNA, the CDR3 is TGTGCCAGCAGCATGACTAGCGGCTACGAGCAGTACGTC. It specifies CASSMTSGYEQYV.

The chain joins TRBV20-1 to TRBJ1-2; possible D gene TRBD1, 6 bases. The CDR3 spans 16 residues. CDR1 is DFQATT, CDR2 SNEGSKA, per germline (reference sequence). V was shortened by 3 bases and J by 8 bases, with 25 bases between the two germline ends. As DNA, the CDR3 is TGCAGTGCTAGTGATGGGGGCCCTCGGATATCTGAGGGCTACACCTTC. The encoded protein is CSASDGGPRISEGYTF.

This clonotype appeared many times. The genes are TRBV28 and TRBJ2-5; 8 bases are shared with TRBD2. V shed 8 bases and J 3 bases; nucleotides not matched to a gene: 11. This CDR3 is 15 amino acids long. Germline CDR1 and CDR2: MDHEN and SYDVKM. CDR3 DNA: TGTGCCAGCGGACGGGGGGGGACGAGGAAAGAGACCCAGTACTTC. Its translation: CASGRGGTRKETQYF.

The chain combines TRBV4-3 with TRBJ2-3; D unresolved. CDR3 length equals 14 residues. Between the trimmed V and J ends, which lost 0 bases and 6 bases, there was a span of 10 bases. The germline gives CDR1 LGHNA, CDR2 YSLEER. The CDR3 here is CASSQDPVTDTQYF. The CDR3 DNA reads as TGCGCCAGCAGCCAAGATCCCGTAACGGATACGCAGTATTTT.

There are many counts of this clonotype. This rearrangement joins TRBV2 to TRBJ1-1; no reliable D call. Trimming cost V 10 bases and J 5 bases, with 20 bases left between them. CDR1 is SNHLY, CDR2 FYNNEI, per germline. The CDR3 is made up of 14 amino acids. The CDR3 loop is CATSKEGSLTEAFF. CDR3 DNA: TGTGCCACGAGTAAGGAGGGTTCGCTGACTGAAGCTTTCTTT.

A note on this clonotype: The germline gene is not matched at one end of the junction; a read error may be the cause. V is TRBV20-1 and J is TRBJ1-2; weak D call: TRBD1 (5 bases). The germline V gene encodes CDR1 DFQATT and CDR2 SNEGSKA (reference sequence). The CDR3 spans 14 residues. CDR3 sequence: CSAARDGDNFGYTF. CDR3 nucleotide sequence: TGCAGTGCTGCCCGGGACGGAGATAACTTTGGCTACACCTTC.

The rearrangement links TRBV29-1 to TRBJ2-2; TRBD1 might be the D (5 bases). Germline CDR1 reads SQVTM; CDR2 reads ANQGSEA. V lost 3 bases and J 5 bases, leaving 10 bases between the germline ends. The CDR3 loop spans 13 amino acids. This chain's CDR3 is CSVEAGRTGELFF. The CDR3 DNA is TGCAGCGTTGAGGCAGGGCGGACCGGGGAGCTGTTTTTT.

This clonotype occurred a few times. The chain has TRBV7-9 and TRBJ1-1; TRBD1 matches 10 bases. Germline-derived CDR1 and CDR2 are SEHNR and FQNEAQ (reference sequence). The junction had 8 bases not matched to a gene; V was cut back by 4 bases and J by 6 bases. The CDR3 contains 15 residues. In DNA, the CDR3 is TGTGCCAGCAGCTATAGCGGGACAGGGGAGGCTGAAGCTTTCTTT. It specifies CASSYSGTGEAEAFF.

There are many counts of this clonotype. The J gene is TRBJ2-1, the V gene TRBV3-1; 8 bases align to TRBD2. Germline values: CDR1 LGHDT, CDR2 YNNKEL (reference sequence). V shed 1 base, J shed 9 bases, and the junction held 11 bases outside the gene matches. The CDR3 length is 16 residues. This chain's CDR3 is CASSQGLALGSGEQFF. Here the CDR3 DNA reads TGTGCCAGCAGCCAAGGACTAGCGTTGGGGTCTGGTGAGCAGTTCTTC.

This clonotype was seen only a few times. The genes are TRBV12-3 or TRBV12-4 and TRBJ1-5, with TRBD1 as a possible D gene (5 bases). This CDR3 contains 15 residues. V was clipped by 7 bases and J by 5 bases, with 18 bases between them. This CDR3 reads CASTAAGGNDQPQHF. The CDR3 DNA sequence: TGTGCCAGCACCGCCGCCGGGGGAAACGATCAGCCCCAGCATTTT.